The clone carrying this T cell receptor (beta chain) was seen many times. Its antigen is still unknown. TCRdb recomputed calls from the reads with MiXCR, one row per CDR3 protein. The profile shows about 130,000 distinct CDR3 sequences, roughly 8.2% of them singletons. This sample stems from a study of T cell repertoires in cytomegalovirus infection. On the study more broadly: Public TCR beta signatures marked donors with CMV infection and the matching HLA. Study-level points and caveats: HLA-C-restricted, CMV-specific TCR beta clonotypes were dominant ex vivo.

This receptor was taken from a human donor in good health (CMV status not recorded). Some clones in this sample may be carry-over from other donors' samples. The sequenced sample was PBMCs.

CDR3 loop: CASSAGPKRGTDTQYF. CDR3 nucleotides: TGTGCCAGCAGCGCGGGACCCAAAAGGGGCACAGATACGCAGTATTTT. The chain combines TRBV6-6 with TRBJ2-3; maybe TRBD2 (6 bases). The CDR3 has 16 residues. Trimming took off 6 bases at V and 1 base at J, with 17 bases between the two ends. Germline V gene data show CDR1 as MNHNY and CDR2 as SVGAGI (reference sequence).